A selection of T cell receptor beta chains follows, all from one sample in a study of blood T cell repertoires in COVID-19. Here immunoSEQ multiplex PCR was the method, and the copy in TCRdb shows in-frame clones only, minus some. Of approximately 190,000 clones detected, 65% to 85% appear once; the ten largest clones hold 17%. The sample was peripheral blood. These receptors originate from a man aged 55 to 70 with active or convalescent COVID-19. Both conserved end residues are trimmed from each CDR3. Fields, in order: CDR3 protein, V gene, J gene, D gene. The D gene is left open where the match is weak.

CDR3aa: ASSQEILGPPGYGYT
v_gene: TRBV4-3
j_gene: TRBJ1-2
d_gene: -

CDR3aa: ASSQQAQETQY
v_gene: TRBV7-2
j_gene: TRBJ2-5
d_gene: -

CDR3aa: ASRRQTWGEQY
v_gene: TRBV28
j_gene: TRBJ2-7
d_gene: -

CDR3aa: ASSPLGQGITGELF
v_gene: TRBV18
j_gene: TRBJ2-2
d_gene: TRBD1

CDR3aa: ASRVAGEPDTQY
v_gene: TRBV28
j_gene: TRBJ2-3
d_gene: TRBD2

CDR3aa: ASSGTNYGYT
v_gene: TRBV7-9
j_gene: TRBJ1-2
d_gene: -

CDR3aa: ASSMLTGPGSEQF
v_gene: TRBV19
j_gene: TRBJ2-1
d_gene: -

CDR3aa: ASRDLTGYGSPLH
v_gene: TRBV6-5
j_gene: TRBJ1-6
d_gene: TRBD1

CDR3aa: AWTTGNYGYT
v_gene: TRBV30
j_gene: TRBJ1-2
d_gene: -

CDR3aa: ASSEEGDRYNEQF
v_gene: TRBV6-1
j_gene: TRBJ2-1
d_gene: -

CDR3aa: ASSYGTSGITYEQY
v_gene: TRBV28
j_gene: TRBJ2-7
d_gene: TRBD2

CDR3aa: ASSITGTDTQY
v_gene: TRBV19
j_gene: TRBJ2-3
d_gene: -

CDR3aa: ASSKGAGAQNTEAF
v_gene: TRBV21-1
j_gene: TRBJ1-1
d_gene: -

CDR3aa: ASSQGTGYSTDTQY
v_gene: TRBV3-1/TRBV3-2
j_gene: TRBJ2-3
d_gene: TRBD1

CDR3aa: ASSFTGELDGEQF
v_gene: TRBV5-1
j_gene: TRBJ2-1
d_gene: -

CDR3aa: ASSSRPGTGELF
v_gene: TRBV6-4
j_gene: TRBJ2-2
d_gene: -

CDR3aa: ASSHGGEQY
v_gene: TRBV27
j_gene: TRBJ2-7
d_gene: -

CDR3aa: ASIKSKMNTEAF
v_gene: TRBV5-5
j_gene: TRBJ1-1
d_gene: -